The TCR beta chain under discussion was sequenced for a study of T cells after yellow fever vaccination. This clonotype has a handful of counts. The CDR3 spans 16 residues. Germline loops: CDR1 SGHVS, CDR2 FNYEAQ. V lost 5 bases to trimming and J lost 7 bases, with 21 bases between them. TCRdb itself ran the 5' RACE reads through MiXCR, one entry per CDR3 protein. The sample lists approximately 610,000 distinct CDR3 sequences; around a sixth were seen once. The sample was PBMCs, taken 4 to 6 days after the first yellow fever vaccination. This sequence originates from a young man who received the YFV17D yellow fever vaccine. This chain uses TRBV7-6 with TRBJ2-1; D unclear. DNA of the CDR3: TGTGCCAGCAGCCCAGAGCCAGACCCTCTATATAATGAGCAGTTCTTC. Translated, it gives CASSPEPDPLYNEQFF.